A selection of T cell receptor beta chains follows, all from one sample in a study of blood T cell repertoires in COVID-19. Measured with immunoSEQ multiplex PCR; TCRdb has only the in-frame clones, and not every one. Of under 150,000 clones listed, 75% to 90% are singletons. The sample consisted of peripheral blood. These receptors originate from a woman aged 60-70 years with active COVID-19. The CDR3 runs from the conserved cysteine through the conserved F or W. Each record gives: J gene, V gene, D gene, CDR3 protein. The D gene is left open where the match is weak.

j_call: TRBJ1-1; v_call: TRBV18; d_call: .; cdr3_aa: CASSPGLGNTEAFF
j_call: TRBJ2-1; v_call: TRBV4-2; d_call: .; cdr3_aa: CASSQVADSQNEQFF
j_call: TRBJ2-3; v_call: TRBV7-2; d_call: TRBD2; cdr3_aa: CASSFASGRGTDTQYF
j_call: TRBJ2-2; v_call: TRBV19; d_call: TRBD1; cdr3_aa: CASSMAPWTGWKNTGELFF
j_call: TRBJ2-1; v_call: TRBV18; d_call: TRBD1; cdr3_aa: CASPRDRGPPSSYNEQFF
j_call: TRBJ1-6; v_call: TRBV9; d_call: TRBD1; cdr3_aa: CASSTQPGQFSHNSPLHF
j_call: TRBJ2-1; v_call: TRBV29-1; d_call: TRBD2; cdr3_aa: CSVGWLAGALGEQFF
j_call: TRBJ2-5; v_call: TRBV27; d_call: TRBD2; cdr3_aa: CASRSPSGRASETQYF
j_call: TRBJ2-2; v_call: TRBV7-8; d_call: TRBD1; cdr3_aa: CASSLALGQGRAGELFF
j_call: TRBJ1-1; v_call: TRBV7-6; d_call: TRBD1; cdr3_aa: CASSSTGRTEAFF
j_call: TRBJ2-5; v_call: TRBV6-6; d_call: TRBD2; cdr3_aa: CASRPGLAGRGETQYF
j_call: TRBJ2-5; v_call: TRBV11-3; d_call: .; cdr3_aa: CASSLSGQETQYF
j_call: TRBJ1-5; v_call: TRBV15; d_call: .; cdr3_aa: CATSRVQGLYSNQPQHF
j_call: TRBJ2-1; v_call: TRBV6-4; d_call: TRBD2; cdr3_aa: CASSDGAVQTSPQFF
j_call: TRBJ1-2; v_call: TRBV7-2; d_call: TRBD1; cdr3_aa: CASSRTGGGNNYGYTF
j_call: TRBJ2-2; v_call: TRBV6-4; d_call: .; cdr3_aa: CASSDSGNLDTGELFF
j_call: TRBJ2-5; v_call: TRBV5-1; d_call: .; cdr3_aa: CASSSRQGGETQYF
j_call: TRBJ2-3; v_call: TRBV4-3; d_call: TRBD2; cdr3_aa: CASSRTSGGGTDTQYF
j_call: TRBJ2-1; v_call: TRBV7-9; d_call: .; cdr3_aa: CASSPAQGSSYNEQFF
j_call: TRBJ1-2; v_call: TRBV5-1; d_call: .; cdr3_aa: CASSLGSDLANYGYTF
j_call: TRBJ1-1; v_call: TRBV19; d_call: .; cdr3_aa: CASSISLQMNTEAFF
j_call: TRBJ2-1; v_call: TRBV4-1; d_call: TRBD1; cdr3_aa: CASSQAVRDRAYNEQFF
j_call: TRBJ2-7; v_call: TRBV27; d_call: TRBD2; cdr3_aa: CASRPGTSGTYEQYF
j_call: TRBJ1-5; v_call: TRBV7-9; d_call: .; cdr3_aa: CASSTESNQPQHF
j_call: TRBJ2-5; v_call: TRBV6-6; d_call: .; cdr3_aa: CASSYIRAGQETQYF
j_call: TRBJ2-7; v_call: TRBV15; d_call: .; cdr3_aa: CATSRAPWVGGDYEQYF
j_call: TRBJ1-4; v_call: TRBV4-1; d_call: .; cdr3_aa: CASSQITGHTNEKLFF
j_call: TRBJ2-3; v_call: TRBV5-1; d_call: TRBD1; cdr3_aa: CASSPRTGSTDTQYF
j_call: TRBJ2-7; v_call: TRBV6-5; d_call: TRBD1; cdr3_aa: CASSWDSAYEQYF
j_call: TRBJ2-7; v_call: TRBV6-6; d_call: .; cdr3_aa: CASSYSTGPRPYEQYF
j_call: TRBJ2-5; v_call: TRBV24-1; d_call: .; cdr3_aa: CATSDLTGSRETQYF
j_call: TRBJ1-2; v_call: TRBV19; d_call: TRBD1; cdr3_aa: CASSLTGTGSYGYTF
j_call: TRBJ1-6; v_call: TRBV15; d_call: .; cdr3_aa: CATSRERFSNSPLHF
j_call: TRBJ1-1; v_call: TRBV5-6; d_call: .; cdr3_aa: CASSLAGFTEAFF
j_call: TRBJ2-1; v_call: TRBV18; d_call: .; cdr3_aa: CASSQQGGEQFF
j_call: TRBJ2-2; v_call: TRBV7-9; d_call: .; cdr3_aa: CASSLSLTGELFF
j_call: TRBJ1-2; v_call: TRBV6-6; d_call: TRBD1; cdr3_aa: CASSPPQGEGGYTF
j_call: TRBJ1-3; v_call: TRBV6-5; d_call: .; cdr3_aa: CASNGAVSGNTIYF
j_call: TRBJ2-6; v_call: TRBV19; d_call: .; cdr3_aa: CASSHQGSGANVLTF
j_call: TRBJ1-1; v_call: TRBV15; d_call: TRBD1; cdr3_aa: CATSRDPRQGAGNTEAFF
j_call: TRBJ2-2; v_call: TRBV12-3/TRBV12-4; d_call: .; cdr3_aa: CASSLLGTGELFF
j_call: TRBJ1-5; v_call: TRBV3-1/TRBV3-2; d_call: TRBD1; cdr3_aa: CASSQNRGSNQPQHF
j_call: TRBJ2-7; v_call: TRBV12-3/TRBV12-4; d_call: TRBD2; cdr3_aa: CASSFDTRRTRTF
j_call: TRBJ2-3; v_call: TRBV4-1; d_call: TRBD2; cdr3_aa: CASSQVTLGAGGGDTQYF
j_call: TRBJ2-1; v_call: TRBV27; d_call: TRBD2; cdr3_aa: CASSLLAGLYNEQFF
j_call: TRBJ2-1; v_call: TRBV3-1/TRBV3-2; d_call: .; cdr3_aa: CASSQGSESFNEQFF
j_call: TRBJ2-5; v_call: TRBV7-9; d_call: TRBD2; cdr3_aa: CASSLGGSGDVLGQETQYF
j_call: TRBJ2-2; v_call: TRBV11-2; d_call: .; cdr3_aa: CASSLASAAAGELFF
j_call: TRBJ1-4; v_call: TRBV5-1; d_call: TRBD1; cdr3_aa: CASSNGTGARGEKLFF